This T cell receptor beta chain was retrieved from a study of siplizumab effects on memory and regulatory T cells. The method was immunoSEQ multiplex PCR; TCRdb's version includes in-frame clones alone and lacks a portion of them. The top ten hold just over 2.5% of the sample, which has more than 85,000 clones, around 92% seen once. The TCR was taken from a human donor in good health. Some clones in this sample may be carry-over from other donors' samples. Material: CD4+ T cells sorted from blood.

The CDR3 protein is CASSPDRAYEQYF. CDR3 in DNA: TGTGCCAGCTCACCCGACAGGGCCTACGAGCAGTACTTC. The rearrangement joins TRBV18 to TRBJ2-5; 7 positions agree with TRBD1. The J call may be wrong; the DNA end is better matched by TRBJ2-7. Germline CDR1 KGHSH, CDR2 LQKENI. This CDR3 region has 13 residues.